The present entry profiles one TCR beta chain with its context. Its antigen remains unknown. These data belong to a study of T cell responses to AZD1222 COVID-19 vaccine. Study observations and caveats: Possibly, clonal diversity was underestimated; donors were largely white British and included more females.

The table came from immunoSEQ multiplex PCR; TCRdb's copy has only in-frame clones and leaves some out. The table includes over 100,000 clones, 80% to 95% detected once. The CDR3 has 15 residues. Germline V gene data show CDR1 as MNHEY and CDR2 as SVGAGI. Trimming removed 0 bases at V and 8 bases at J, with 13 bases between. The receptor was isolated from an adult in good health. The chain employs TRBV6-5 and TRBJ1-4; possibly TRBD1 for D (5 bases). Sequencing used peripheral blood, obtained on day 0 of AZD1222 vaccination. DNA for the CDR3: TGTGCCAGCAGTTACTCGGGCGCCAGGGACGAAAAACTGTTTTTT. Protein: CASSYSGARDEKLFF.